This entry concerns a single T cell receptor beta chain. The antigen remains undetermined. CDR1 and CDR2 from the germline V gene are SGHNT and YYREEE (reference sequence). V was trimmed by 3 bases and J by 2 bases, leaving 8 bases between them. The CDR3 is 13 amino acids. The PCR contained 60 Vbeta and 13 Jbeta primers. Using immunoSEQ multiplex PCR, the repertoire was profiled, and TCRdb retains in-frame clones only, with some absent. The sample holds 100,000 to 150,000 clones; approximately 75% are singletons and the top ten take more than 3%. The source of the sample is a study of cytomegalovirus exposure and HLA in healthy donors. Study results and limitations: Later, an analysis showed that TCR beta chains associated with HLA were more clonally expanded than others that were equally common. Reportedly, TCR beta sequences accurately predicted HLA-A and HLA-B alleles in most subjects. The study listed under 200 cytomegalovirus-associated TCR beta chains.

The J gene is TRBJ2-5, the V gene TRBV5-4; D call uncertain. This receptor was taken from a man younger than 45 in good health and CMV-seronegative. The sample comprised PBMCs. The CDR3 sequence is CASSSSRQETQYF. DNA for the CDR3: TGTGCCAGCAGCTCCTCACGGCAAGAGACCCAGTACTTC. The whole variable domain, filled in from reference TRBV5-4 and TRBJ2-5, reads ETGVTQSPTHLIKTRGQQVTLRCSSQSGHNTVSWYQQALGQGPQFIFQYYREEENGRGNFPPRFSGLQFPNYSSELNVNALELDDSALYLCASSSSRQETQYFGPGTRLLVL.